This T cell receptor beta chain was retrieved from a study of identical twins. Points from the study as a whole: The study reached conclusions through statistical analysis that was cross-sectional, not following the same donors. Researchers reported excess low generation probability among twin-shared out-of-frame alpha sequences.

In this sample, this clonotype turned up a few times. The antigen is unknown. A universal primer site was added by template switching, and unique molecular identifiers were carried by the cDNA. MiXCR was run by TCRdb on the 5' RACE reads, yielding one entry per CDR3 protein. The sample contains 550,000 to 800,000 distinct CDR3 sequences, roughly 7.1% of which appear only once. Losses at the gene ends were 10 bases for V and 2 bases for J; bases not matched to a gene: 14. The CDR3 contains 15 residues. Germline CDR1 and CDR2: SNHLY and FYNNEI. These data are also associated with another study on yellow fever vaccine responses in identical twins.

The sequence derives from a woman under 30 in good health. V is TRBV2 and J is TRBJ2-7, with 7 nucleotides matching TRBD1. The sample taken for sequencing was PBMCs. The CDR3 DNA reads as TGTGCCACTAAGACGGGACAGCCAGGGACCTACGAGCAGTACTTC. Translation: CATKTGQPGTYEQYF.